This note documents a single TCR beta chain sequence. Its antigen is not identified. The protocol was immunoSEQ multiplex PCR, while the TCRdb copy is restricted to in-frame clones and leaves out a portion. Among about 170,000 clones listed, around 88% were seen once. Germline CDR1 MNHNS, CDR2 SASEGT. Trimming pared 3 bases from V and 1 base from J, leaving 11 bases between. The CDR3 consists of 15 residues. This sample is drawn from a study of T cell responses to AZD1222 COVID-19 vaccine. Overall study results and limits: Spike was spanned by vaccine-associated CD4 TCRs, which were dominant at 160-218 and 743-854. The study sampled repertoires only after the peak T cell response.

The sequenced sample was peripheral blood, obtained 28 days after the second AZD1222 dose. This TCR was recovered from an adult who received the AZD1222 COVID-19 vaccine. The chain recombines TRBV6-1 with TRBJ2-3, with D uncertain. CDR3 in amino acids: CASSESRWGTDTQYF. CDR3 bases: TGTGCCAGCAGTGAGTCGAGATGGGGCACAGATACGCAGTATTTT.